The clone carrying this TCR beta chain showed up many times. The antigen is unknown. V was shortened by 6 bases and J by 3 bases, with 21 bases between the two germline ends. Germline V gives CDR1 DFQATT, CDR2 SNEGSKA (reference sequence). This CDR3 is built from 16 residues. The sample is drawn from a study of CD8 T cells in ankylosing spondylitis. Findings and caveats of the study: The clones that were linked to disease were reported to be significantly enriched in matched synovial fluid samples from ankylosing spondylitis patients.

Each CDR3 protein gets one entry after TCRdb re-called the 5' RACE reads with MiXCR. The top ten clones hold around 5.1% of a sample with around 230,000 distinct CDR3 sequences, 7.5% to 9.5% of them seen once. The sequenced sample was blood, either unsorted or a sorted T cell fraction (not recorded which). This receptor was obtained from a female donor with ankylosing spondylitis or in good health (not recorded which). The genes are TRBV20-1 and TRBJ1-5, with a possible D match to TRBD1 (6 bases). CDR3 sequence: CSATPGAPIFNQPQHF. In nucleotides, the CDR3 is TGCAGTGCGACCCCAGGGGCGCCAATATTCAATCAGCCCCAGCATTTT.